This T cell receptor beta chain is from a study of breast tumors, draining lymph nodes, adjacent tissues. The lymph nodes were axillary draining lymph nodes from breast cancer patients. In regard to this clonotype: The antigen remains unidentified.

The germline CDR1 and CDR2 sequences are SGHRS and YFSETQ. This CDR3 has 16 residues. V lost 2 bases, J lost 1 base, and 8 bases stayed unmatched. Study results and limitations: Compared with basal-like, luminal-like tumors shared significantly more repertoire with nontumor tissue. Tumor TCR diversity was below lymph nodes but above nontumor tissue. Data fit most tumor T cells coming from lymph node, expanding in tumor.

Using its own MiXCR run on the multiplex PCR reads, TCRdb lists one record per CDR3 protein. The profile shows around 230,000 distinct CDR3 sequences, approximately 36% of them singletons. The origin of this receptor is a female donor with breast cancer. Some clones in this sample may be carry-over from other donors' samples. The rearrangement links TRBV5-1 to TRBJ1-1; 7 bases match TRBD1. The sample taken for sequencing was axillary lymph node tissue. The CDR3: CASSFQGQAWNTEAFF. Here the CDR3 DNA reads TGCGCCAGCAGCTTTCAAGGACAGGCATGGAACACTGAAGCTTTCTTT.